The rows below give T cell receptor beta chains drawn from one sample of a study of T-cell reconstitution after alpha-beta-depleted transplantation in children. TCRdb re-called the PCR reads through MiXCR, storing one row per CDR3 protein. Found here are about 640,000 distinct CDR3 sequences, about an eighth of them singletons; the top ten hold approximately 2%. This material consisted of PBMCs, mostly from graft donor cells, taken 360 days after TCRalphabeta/CD19-depleted stem cell transplant. These receptors were obtained from a male patient younger than 18 who had a stem cell transplant for acute myeloid leukemia, so the T cells may come from the graft donor. Both conserved end residues are part of each CDR3. Each record gives: D gene, clone size, J gene, V gene, CDR3 protein, CDR3 DNA. The D gene is left open where the match is weak. Only some rows state a clone size, as once, few, many or a class for expanded clones.

d_gene: TRBD1
abundance: few
j_gene: TRBJ2-5
v_gene: TRBV7-9
CDR3aa: CASSSTGMGETQYF
CDR3nt: TGTGCCAGCAGTTCGACAGGGATGGGGGAGACCCAGTACTTC

d_gene: TRBD1
abundance: many
j_gene: TRBJ2-1
v_gene: TRBV29-1
CDR3aa: CSVHGQGSNEQFF
CDR3nt: TGCAGCGTTCACGGACAGGGGAGTAATGAGCAGTTCTTC

d_gene: .
abundance: few
j_gene: TRBJ2-7
v_gene: TRBV20-1
CDR3aa: CSARDPQVSYEQYF
CDR3nt: TGCAGTGCTAGAGACCCACAGGTCTCTTACGAGCAGTACTTC

d_gene: TRBD2
abundance: .
j_gene: TRBJ2-1
v_gene: TRBV12-3/TRBV12-4
CDR3aa: CASSAGTRGGEQFF
CDR3nt: TGTGCCAGCAGTGCCGGGACTAGAGGGGGTGAGCAGTTCTTC

d_gene: .
abundance: many
j_gene: TRBJ2-5
v_gene: TRBV7-8
CDR3aa: CASSSILRGQETQYF
CDR3nt: TGTGCCAGCAGCTCCATCCTGAGGGGGCAAGAGACCCAGTACTTC

d_gene: TRBD2
abundance: many
j_gene: TRBJ2-3
v_gene: TRBV18
CDR3aa: CASSRLAGETDTQYF
CDR3nt: TGTGCCAGCTCCCGACTAGCGGGAGAAACAGATACGCAGTATTTT

d_gene: .
abundance: .
j_gene: TRBJ2-1
v_gene: TRBV4-3
CDR3aa: CASSQDTPDNEQFF
CDR3nt: TGCGCCAGCAGCCAGGATACTCCCGACAATGAGCAGTTCTTC

d_gene: TRBD2
abundance: few
j_gene: TRBJ2-1
v_gene: TRBV14
CDR3aa: CASSQVYGRPVAEQFF
CDR3nt: TGTGCCAGCAGCCAAGTCTACGGGAGGCCGGTCGCGGAGCAGTTCTTC

d_gene: TRBD2
abundance: few
j_gene: TRBJ2-1
v_gene: TRBV5-1
CDR3aa: CASSTYPSGRFYNEQFF
CDR3nt: TGCGCCAGCAGCACCTACCCTAGCGGGAGATTCTACAATGAGCAGTTCTTC

d_gene: .
abundance: .
j_gene: TRBJ2-5
v_gene: TRBV6-5
CDR3aa: CASSYIAPGGTQETQYF
CDR3nt: TGTGCCAGCAGTTACATAGCCCCCGGCGGAACCCAAGAGACCCAGTACTTC

d_gene: .
abundance: many
j_gene: TRBJ2-1
v_gene: TRBV5-6
CDR3aa: CASSFRDWREQFF
CDR3nt: TGTGCCAGCAGCTTTCGGGATTGGCGTGAGCAGTTCTTC

d_gene: .
abundance: .
j_gene: TRBJ1-5
v_gene: TRBV28
CDR3aa: CASSFPGDQPQHF
CDR3nt: TGTGCCAGCAGTTTCCCCGGAGACCAGCCCCAGCATTTT

d_gene: .
abundance: many
j_gene: TRBJ2-1
v_gene: TRBV7-2
CDR3aa: CASSLQMASGEQFF
CDR3nt: TGTGCCAGCAGCTTACAAATGGCCTCCGGTGAGCAGTTCTTC

d_gene: .
abundance: .
j_gene: TRBJ1-4
v_gene: TRBV15
CDR3aa: CATSKKRVDEKLFF
CDR3nt: TGTGCCACCAGCAAAAAACGGGTAGATGAAAAACTGTTTTTT

d_gene: .
abundance: few
j_gene: TRBJ2-1
v_gene: TRBV4-3
CDR3aa: CASSQETTRSYNEQFF
CDR3nt: TGCGCCAGCAGCCAAGAGACTACCCGCTCCTACAATGAGCAGTTCTTC

d_gene: .
abundance: .
j_gene: TRBJ1-2
v_gene: TRBV7-9
CDR3aa: CASSPDAGYTF
CDR3nt: TGTGCCAGCAGCCCCGACGCTGGCTACACCTTC

d_gene: TRBD2
abundance: few
j_gene: TRBJ2-4
v_gene: TRBV7-9
CDR3aa: CASSFNTGGVIQYF
CDR3nt: TGTGCCAGCAGCTTCAACACTGGGGGGGTCATTCAGTACTTC

d_gene: TRBD1
abundance: many
j_gene: TRBJ2-2
v_gene: TRBV7-9
CDR3aa: CASSLDRGFTGELFF
CDR3nt: TGTGCCAGCAGCTTAGACAGGGGCTTCACCGGGGAGCTGTTTTTT

d_gene: TRBD2
abundance: few
j_gene: TRBJ2-2
v_gene: TRBV11-2
CDR3aa: CASSFSGRAATGELFF
CDR3nt: TGTGCCAGCAGCTTTAGCGGGAGGGCCGCCACCGGGGAGCTGTTTTTT

d_gene: TRBD2
abundance: few
j_gene: TRBJ2-7
v_gene: TRBV28
CDR3aa: CASSRLAGITYEQYF
CDR3nt: TGTGCCAGCAGTCGACTAGCGGGAATAACCTACGAGCAGTACTTC

d_gene: .
abundance: .
j_gene: TRBJ2-3
v_gene: TRBV3-1
CDR3aa: CASHRQQGYGTDTQYF
CDR3nt: TGTGCCAGCCACCGACAACAGGGATATGGCACAGATACGCAGTATTTT

d_gene: .
abundance: .
j_gene: TRBJ2-2
v_gene: TRBV5-5
CDR3aa: CASSSQGKRNTGELFF
CDR3nt: TGTGCCAGCAGCTCCCAGGGCAAGAGGAACACCGGGGAGCTGTTTTTT

d_gene: .
abundance: few
j_gene: TRBJ2-3
v_gene: TRBV6-2/TRBV6-3
CDR3aa: CASSSLRARGWETDTQYF
CDR3nt: TGTGCCAGCAGTTCCCTCCGGGCCCGGGGATGGGAAACAGATACGCAGTATTTT

d_gene: TRBD2
abundance: few
j_gene: TRBJ2-3
v_gene: TRBV12-3/TRBV12-4
CDR3aa: CASSVLASSTDTQYF
CDR3nt: TGTGCCAGCAGCGTACTAGCGTCTAGCACAGATACGCAGTATTTT

d_gene: .
abundance: few
j_gene: TRBJ2-3
v_gene: TRBV3-1
CDR3aa: CASSPIPPGPLVADTQYF
CDR3nt: TGTGCCAGCAGCCCGATCCCCCCGGGCCCCTTGGTCGCAGATACGCAGTATTTT

d_gene: .
abundance: few
j_gene: TRBJ2-7
v_gene: TRBV7-9
CDR3aa: CASSSYAVATSYEQYF
CDR3nt: TGTGCCAGCAGCTCATATGCGGTAGCAACTTCCTACGAGCAGTACTTC

d_gene: TRBD1
abundance: few
j_gene: TRBJ2-5
v_gene: TRBV7-8
CDR3aa: CASSFLGRGRLGAQYF
CDR3nt: TGTGCCAGCAGCTTTTTAGGAAGGGGGCGCCTCGGGGCCCAGTACTTC

d_gene: TRBD2
abundance: many
j_gene: TRBJ2-1
v_gene: TRBV20-1
CDR3aa: CSASGGVWNEQFF
CDR3nt: TGCAGTGCTAGCGGGGGGGTTTGGAATGAGCAGTTCTTC

d_gene: .
abundance: .
j_gene: TRBJ2-3
v_gene: TRBV30
CDR3aa: CAWSVSSGPLIVTDTQYF
CDR3nt: TGTGCCTGGAGTGTATCTAGTGGCCCCCTCATTGTCACAGATACGCAGTATTTT

d_gene: .
abundance: few
j_gene: TRBJ1-1
v_gene: TRBV20-1
CDR3aa: CSAPGRFGGTEAFF
CDR3nt: TGCAGTGCTCCCGGACGGTTCGGCGGCACTGAAGCTTTCTTT

d_gene: TRBD2
abundance: few
j_gene: TRBJ2-1
v_gene: TRBV5-1
CDR3aa: CASSLAGLAGVGPQFYNEQFF
CDR3nt: TGCGCCAGCAGCTTGGCTGGGCTAGCGGGAGTAGGGCCCCAATTTTACAATGAGCAGTTCTTC

d_gene: TRBD1
abundance: .
j_gene: TRBJ2-1
v_gene: TRBV24-1
CDR3aa: CATSETGQEYNEQFF
CDR3nt: TGTGCCACCAGTGAGACGGGACAGGAGTACAATGAGCAGTTCTTC

d_gene: TRBD1
abundance: many
j_gene: TRBJ2-7
v_gene: TRBV10-3
CDR3aa: CAISESKPPGQGVDEQYF
CDR3nt: TGTGCCATCAGTGAGTCGAAACCCCCAGGACAGGGAGTCGACGAGCAGTACTTC

d_gene: .
abundance: many
j_gene: TRBJ2-4
v_gene: TRBV29-1
CDR3aa: CSVETGAVNIQYF
CDR3nt: TGCAGCGTTGAGACAGGAGCCGTAAACATTCAGTACTTC

d_gene: .
abundance: .
j_gene: TRBJ2-1
v_gene: TRBV20-1
CDR3aa: CSAERFSYNEQFF
CDR3nt: TGCAGTGCGGAGCGGTTCTCCTACAATGAGCAGTTCTTC

d_gene: .
abundance: many
j_gene: TRBJ2-7
v_gene: TRBV29-1
CDR3aa: CSVEPGSGEQYF
CDR3nt: TGCAGCGTTGAGCCAGGGTCCGGCGAGCAGTACTTC

d_gene: .
abundance: .
j_gene: TRBJ2-2
v_gene: TRBV10-3
CDR3aa: CAISEVSGELFF
CDR3nt: TGTGCCATCAGTGAGGTTTCCGGGGAGCTGTTTTTT

d_gene: .
abundance: .
j_gene: TRBJ2-4
v_gene: TRBV5-1
CDR3aa: CASSLGDSGLNIQYF
CDR3nt: TGCGCCAGCAGCTTGGGGGATAGCGGCCTAAACATTCAGTACTTC

d_gene: .
abundance: few
j_gene: TRBJ2-7
v_gene: TRBV7-2
CDR3aa: CASSSSDTYEQYF
CDR3nt: TGTGCCAGCAGCTCTAGCGACACCTACGAGCAGTACTTC

d_gene: .
abundance: .
j_gene: TRBJ2-1
v_gene: TRBV5-1
CDR3aa: CASGRDLYNEQFF
CDR3nt: TGCGCCAGCGGGCGGGATCTCTACAATGAGCAGTTCTTC

d_gene: TRBD2
abundance: .
j_gene: TRBJ2-7
v_gene: TRBV20-1
CDR3aa: CSARDLTRAGGIYEQYF
CDR3nt: TGCAGTGCTAGAGACCTTACACGAGCGGGAGGAATCTACGAGCAGTACTTC

d_gene: .
abundance: few
j_gene: TRBJ1-1
v_gene: TRBV7-2
CDR3aa: CASSLGGRVEAFF
CDR3nt: TGTGCCAGCAGCTTAGGGGGCCGAGTTGAAGCTTTCTTT

d_gene: .
abundance: .
j_gene: TRBJ2-1
v_gene: TRBV7-2
CDR3aa: CASSLGGPGTHNEQFF
CDR3nt: TGTGCCAGCAGCTTAGGGGGGCCCGGGACTCACAATGAGCAGTTCTTC

d_gene: .
abundance: .
j_gene: TRBJ2-7
v_gene: TRBV4-3
CDR3aa: CASSQDGDSFAYEQYF
CDR3nt: TGCGCCAGCAGCCAAGATGGGGACTCGTTCGCCTACGAGCAGTACTTC

d_gene: .
abundance: few
j_gene: TRBJ1-1
v_gene: TRBV28
CDR3aa: CASSGNGPGYTEAFF
CDR3nt: TGTGCCAGCAGTGGTAACGGACCAGGATACACTGAAGCTTTCTTT

d_gene: .
abundance: .
j_gene: TRBJ1-2
v_gene: TRBV5-4
CDR3aa: CASSLGQHPGATSNYGYTF
CDR3nt: TGTGCCAGCAGCTTGGGACAGCACCCAGGGGCGACCTCTAACTATGGCTACACCTTC

d_gene: .
abundance: .
j_gene: TRBJ1-3
v_gene: TRBV3-1
CDR3aa: CASSQDTDVSGNTIYF
CDR3nt: TGTGCCAGCAGCCAAGACACCGACGTCTCTGGAAACACCATATATTTT

d_gene: TRBD1
abundance: few
j_gene: TRBJ2-3
v_gene: TRBV5-1
CDR3aa: CASSSPRPQGGTDTQYF
CDR3nt: TGCGCCAGCAGCTCCCCCCGCCCTCAGGGGGGCACAGATACGCAGTATTTT

d_gene: .
abundance: few
j_gene: TRBJ1-2
v_gene: TRBV9
CDR3aa: CASRAAGSYGYTF
CDR3nt: TGTGCCAGCAGGGCCGCGGGGAGCTATGGCTACACCTTC

d_gene: .
abundance: many
j_gene: TRBJ2-1
v_gene: TRBV24-1
CDR3aa: CATSPSLLYNEQFF
CDR3nt: TGTGCCACCAGCCCAAGTCTGCTTTACAATGAGCAGTTCTTC

d_gene: .
abundance: many
j_gene: TRBJ2-7
v_gene: TRBV9
CDR3aa: CASSGGISTSSYEQYF
CDR3nt: TGTGCCAGCAGCGGAGGGATTAGCACCTCCTCCTACGAGCAGTACTTC

d_gene: TRBD1
abundance: few
j_gene: TRBJ1-5
v_gene: TRBV24-1
CDR3aa: CATSDSGTGPVNQPQHF
CDR3nt: TGTGCCACCAGTGATTCCGGGACAGGGCCGGTCAATCAGCCCCAGCATTTT

d_gene: .
abundance: few
j_gene: TRBJ2-7
v_gene: TRBV29-1
CDR3aa: CSVEWRGDDEQYF
CDR3nt: TGCAGCGTTGAATGGAGGGGGGACGACGAGCAGTACTTC